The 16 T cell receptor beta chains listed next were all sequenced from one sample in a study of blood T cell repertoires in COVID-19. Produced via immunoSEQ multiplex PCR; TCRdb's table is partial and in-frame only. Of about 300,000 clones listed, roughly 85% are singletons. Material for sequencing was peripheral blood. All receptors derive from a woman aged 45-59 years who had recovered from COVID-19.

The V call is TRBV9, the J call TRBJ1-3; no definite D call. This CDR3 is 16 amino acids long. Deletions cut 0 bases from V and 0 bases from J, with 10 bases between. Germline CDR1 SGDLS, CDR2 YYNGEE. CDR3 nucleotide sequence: TGTGCCAGCAGCGTAGGAAGCGGGTTCTCTGGAAACACCATATATTTT. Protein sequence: CASSVGSGFSGNTIYF.

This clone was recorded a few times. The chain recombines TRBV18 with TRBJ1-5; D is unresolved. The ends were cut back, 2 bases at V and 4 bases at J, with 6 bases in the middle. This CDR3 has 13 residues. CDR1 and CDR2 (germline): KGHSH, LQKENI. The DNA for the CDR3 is TGTGCCAGCTCACCAGGCGGTAATCAGCCCCAGCATTTT. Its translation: CASSPGGNQPQHF.

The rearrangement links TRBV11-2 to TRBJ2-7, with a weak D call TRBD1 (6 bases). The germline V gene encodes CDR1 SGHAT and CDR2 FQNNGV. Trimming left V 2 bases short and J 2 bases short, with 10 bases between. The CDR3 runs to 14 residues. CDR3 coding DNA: TGTGCCAGCAGCTTAAGTGGGGGCCCCTACGAGCAGTACTTC. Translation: CASSLSGGPYEQYF. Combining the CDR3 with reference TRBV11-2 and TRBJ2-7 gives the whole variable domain EAGVAQSPRYKIIEKRQSVAFWCNPISGHATLYWYQQILGQGPKLLIQFQNNGVVDDSQLPKDRFSAERLKGVDSTLKIQPAKLEDSAVYLCASSLSGGPYEQYFGPGTRLTVT.

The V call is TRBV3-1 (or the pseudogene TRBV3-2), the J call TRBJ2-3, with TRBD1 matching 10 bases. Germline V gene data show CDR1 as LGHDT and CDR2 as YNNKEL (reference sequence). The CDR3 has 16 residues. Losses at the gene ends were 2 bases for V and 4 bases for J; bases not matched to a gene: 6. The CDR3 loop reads CASSQRQGASPDTQYF. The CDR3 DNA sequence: TGTGCCAGCAGCCAAAGACAGGGGGCTTCCCCAGATACGCAGTATTTT.

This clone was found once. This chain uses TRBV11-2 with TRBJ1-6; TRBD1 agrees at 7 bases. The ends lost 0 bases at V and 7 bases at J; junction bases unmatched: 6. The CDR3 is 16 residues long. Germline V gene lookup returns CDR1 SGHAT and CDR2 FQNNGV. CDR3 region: CASSLDQGQSNSPLHF. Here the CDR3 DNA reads TGTGCCAGCAGCTTAGACCAGGGACAGTCGAATTCACCCCTCCACTTT.

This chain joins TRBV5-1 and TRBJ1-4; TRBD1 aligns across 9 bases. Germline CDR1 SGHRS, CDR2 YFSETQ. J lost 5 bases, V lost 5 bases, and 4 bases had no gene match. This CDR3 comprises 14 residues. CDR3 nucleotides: TGCGCCAGCAGTAGGGACAGGGCGAATGAAAAACTGTTTTTT. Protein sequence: CASSRDRANEKLFF.

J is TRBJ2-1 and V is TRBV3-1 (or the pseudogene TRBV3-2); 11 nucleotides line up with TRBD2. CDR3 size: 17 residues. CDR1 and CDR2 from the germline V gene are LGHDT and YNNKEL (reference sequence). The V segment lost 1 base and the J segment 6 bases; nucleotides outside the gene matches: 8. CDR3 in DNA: TGTGCCAGCAGCCAAGTGTTACTAGCGGGAGTAGGCAATGAGCAGTTCTTC. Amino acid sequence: CASSQVLLAGVGNEQFF.

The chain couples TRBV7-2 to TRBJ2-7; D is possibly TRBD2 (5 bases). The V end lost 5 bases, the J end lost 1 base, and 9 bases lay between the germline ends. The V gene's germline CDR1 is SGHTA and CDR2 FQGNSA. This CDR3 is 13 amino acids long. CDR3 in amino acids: CASSVDYSYEQYF. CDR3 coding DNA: TGTGCCAGCAGCGTCGACTATTCCTACGAGCAGTACTTC.

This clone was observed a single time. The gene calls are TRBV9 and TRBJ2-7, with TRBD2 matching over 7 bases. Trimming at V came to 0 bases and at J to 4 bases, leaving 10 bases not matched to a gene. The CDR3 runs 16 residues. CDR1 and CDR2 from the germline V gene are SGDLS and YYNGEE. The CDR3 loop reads CASSVGPPGGGYEQYF. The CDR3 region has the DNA TGTGCCAGCAGCGTAGGTCCCCCCGGCGGGGGATACGAGCAGTACTTC. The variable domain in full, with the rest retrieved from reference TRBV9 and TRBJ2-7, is DSGVTQTPKHLITATGQRVTLRCSPRSGDLSVYWYQQSLDQGLQFLIQYYNGEERAKGNILERFSAQQFPDLHSELNLSSLELGDSALYFCASSVGPPGGGYEQYFGPGTRLTVT.

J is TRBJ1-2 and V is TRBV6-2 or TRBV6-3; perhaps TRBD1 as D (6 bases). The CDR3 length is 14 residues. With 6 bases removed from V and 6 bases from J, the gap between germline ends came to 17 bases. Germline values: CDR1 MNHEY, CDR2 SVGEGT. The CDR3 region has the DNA TGTGCCAGCAGCGACCCCGGACAGTTTAATGGCTACACCTTC. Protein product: CASSDPGQFNGYTF.

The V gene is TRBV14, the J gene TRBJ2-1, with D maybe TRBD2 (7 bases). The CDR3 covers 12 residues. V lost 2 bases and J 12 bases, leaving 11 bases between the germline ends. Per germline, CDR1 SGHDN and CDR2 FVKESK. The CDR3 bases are TGTGCCAGCAGCCAAACGAGGGGGGGGCAGTTCTTC. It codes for CASSQTRGGQFF.

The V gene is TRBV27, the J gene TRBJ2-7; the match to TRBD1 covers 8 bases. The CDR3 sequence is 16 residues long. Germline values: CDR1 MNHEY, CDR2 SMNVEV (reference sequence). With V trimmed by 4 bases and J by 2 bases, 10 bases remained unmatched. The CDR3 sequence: CASSSNDRGITYEQYF. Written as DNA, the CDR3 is TGTGCCAGCAGTTCAAACGACAGGGGCATAACCTACGAGCAGTACTTC.

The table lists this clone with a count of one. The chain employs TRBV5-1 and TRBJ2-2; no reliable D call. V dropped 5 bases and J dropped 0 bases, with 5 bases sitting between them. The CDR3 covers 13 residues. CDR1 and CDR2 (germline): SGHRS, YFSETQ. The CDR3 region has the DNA TGCGCCAGCAGGACAACGAACACCGGGGAGCTGTTTTTT. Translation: CASRTTNTGELFF.

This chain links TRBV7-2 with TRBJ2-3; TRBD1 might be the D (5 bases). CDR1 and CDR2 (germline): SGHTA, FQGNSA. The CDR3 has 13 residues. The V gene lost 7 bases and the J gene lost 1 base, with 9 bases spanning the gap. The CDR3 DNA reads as TGTGCCAGCACTCAAGGGGGCACAGATACGCAGTATTTT. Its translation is CASTQGGTDTQYF.

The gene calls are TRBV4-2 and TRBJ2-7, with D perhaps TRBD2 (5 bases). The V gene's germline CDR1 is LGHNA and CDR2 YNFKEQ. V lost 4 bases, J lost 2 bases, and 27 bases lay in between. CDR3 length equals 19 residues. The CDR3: CASSLSRNSLDERAYEQYF. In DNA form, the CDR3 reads TGTGCCAGCAGCCTTTCCAGGAACAGCCTGGATGAGAGGGCCTACGAGCAGTACTTC.

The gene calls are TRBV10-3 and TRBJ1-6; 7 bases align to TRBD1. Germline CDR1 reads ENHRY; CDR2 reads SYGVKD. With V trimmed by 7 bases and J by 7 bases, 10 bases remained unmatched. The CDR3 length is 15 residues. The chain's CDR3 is CAINDRDGFNSPLHF. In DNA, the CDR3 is TGTGCCATCAACGACAGGGATGGATTCAATTCACCCCTCCACTTT.